These 8 T cell receptor beta chains were sequenced from one sample in a study of T cell responses to AZD1222 COVID-19 vaccine. Some clones are missing from TCRdb's copy, which holds only in-frame ones; the method was immunoSEQ multiplex PCR. The data contain about 57,000 clones, roughly 86% of them seen just once; the ten biggest clones take up 16%. The source was peripheral blood, collected on day 0 of AZD1222 vaccination. The receptor set was obtained from an adult in good health.

V usage is TRBV5-1 and J usage is TRBJ2-4, with D tentatively TRBD1 or TRBD2 (5 bases each). Germline CDR1 and CDR2: SGHRS and YFSETQ. This CDR3 has 20 residues. V was shortened by 0 bases and J by 3 bases, with 25 bases between the two germline ends. In DNA, the CDR3 is TGCGCCAGCAGCTTGGACCTGGTTGGGGGTATGATGGTAGACAAAAACATTCAGTACTTC. Protein: CASSLDLVGGMMVDKNIQYF.

This sequence joins TRBV3-1 (or the pseudogene TRBV3-2) and TRBJ2-5, with 7 bases identical to TRBD2. Germline V gives CDR1 LGHDT, CDR2 YNNKEL (reference sequence). The CDR3 has 16 residues. The V and J ends lost 1 base and 5 bases, in that order; junction bases with no gene match: 10. The CDR3 reads CASSQGLHLGGETQYF. The CDR3 nucleotides are TGTGCCAGCAGCCAAGGGTTACACCTCGGGGGGGAGACCCAGTACTTC.

The sample holds one count of this clone. The V call is TRBV2, the J call TRBJ2-5; possible D gene TRBD1, 5 bases. This CDR3 spans 12 amino acids. Trimming left V 4 bases short and J 4 bases short, with 7 bases between. CDR1 is SNHLY and CDR2 is FYNNEI in the germline V gene. This chain's CDR3 is CASSADRETQYF. The DNA for the CDR3 is TGTGCCAGCAGTGCAGACAGAGAGACCCAGTACTTC.

V gene TRBV28 combines with J gene TRBJ2-7; TRBD2 matches at 10 bases. CDR3 size: 15 residues. With 7 bases clipped from V and 2 bases from J, the junction kept 8 bases outside the gene matches. CDR1 MDHEN and CDR2 SYDVKM come from the germline V gene. This chain's CDR3 is CASTSGSANTYEQYF. The CDR3 nucleotides are TGTGCCAGCACTAGCGGGAGCGCCAATACCTACGAGCAGTACTTC. The complete variable domain, with remaining parts taken from reference TRBV28 and TRBJ2-7, reads DVKVTQSSRYLVKRTGEKVFLECVQDMDHENMFWYRQDPGLGLRLIYFSYDVKMKEKGDIPEGYSVSREKKERFSLILESASTNQTSMYLCASTSGSANTYEQYFGPGTRLTVT.

This clone was counted a single time. J is TRBJ2-1 and V is TRBV10-3, with 7 bases that match TRBD2. After removal of 4 bases from V and 5 bases from J, the junction contained 11 bases not matched to a gene. The germline V gene has CDR1 ENHRY and CDR2 SYGVKD. The CDR3 contains 16 residues. The CDR3 nucleotides read TGTGCCATCAGTGCCGAGGTACGCGGGAGCCACAATGAGCAGTTCTTC. This encodes CAISAEVRGSHNEQFF.

The rearrangement joins TRBV2 to TRBJ2-7, with D tentatively TRBD1 or TRBD2 (5 bases each). CDR3 length: 13 residues. Per the germline V gene, CDR1 is SNHLY and CDR2 is FYNNEI. The V gene lost 6 bases and the J gene lost 2 bases, with 11 bases spanning the gap. The chain's CDR3 is CASRGEYPYEQYF. The CDR3 DNA sequence: TGTGCCAGCAGGGGGGAATATCCCTACGAGCAGTACTTC.

This clone has a single count. V is TRBV5-1 and J is TRBJ1-1; TRBD1 might be the D (5 bases). The CDR3 sequence is 15 residues long. The V and J ends lost 0 bases and 0 bases respectively, with 9 bases between them. CDR1 is SGHRS, CDR2 YFSETQ, per germline. CDR3 region: CASSLAGVMNTEAFF. As DNA, the CDR3 is TGCGCCAGCAGCTTGGCGGGGGTAATGAACACTGAAGCTTTCTTT. The complete variable domain, with remaining parts taken from reference TRBV5-1 and TRBJ1-1, reads KAGVTQTPRYLIKTRGQQVTLSCSPISGHRSVSWYQQTPGQGLQFLFEYFSETQRNKGNFPGRFSGRQFSNSRSEMNVSTLELGDSALYLCASSLAGVMNTEAFFGQGTRLTVV.

The chain employs TRBV5-6 and TRBJ1-1; D is undetermined. CDR1 and CDR2 from the germline V gene are SGHDT and YYEEEE. The CDR3 length is 13 residues. V lost 4 bases and J lost 0, with 7 bases in between. The chain's CDR3 is CASSRTLNTEAFF. The CDR3, as DNA: TGTGCCAGCAGCCGGACGTTGAACACTGAAGCTTTCTTT. Looking up the rest from reference TRBV5-6 and TRBJ1-1 gives the full variable domain: DAGVTQSPTHLIKTRGQQVTLRCSPKSGHDTVSWYQQALGQGPQFIFQYYEEEERQRGNFPDRFSGHQFPNYSSELNVNALLLGDSALYLCASSRTLNTEAFFGQGTRLTVV.